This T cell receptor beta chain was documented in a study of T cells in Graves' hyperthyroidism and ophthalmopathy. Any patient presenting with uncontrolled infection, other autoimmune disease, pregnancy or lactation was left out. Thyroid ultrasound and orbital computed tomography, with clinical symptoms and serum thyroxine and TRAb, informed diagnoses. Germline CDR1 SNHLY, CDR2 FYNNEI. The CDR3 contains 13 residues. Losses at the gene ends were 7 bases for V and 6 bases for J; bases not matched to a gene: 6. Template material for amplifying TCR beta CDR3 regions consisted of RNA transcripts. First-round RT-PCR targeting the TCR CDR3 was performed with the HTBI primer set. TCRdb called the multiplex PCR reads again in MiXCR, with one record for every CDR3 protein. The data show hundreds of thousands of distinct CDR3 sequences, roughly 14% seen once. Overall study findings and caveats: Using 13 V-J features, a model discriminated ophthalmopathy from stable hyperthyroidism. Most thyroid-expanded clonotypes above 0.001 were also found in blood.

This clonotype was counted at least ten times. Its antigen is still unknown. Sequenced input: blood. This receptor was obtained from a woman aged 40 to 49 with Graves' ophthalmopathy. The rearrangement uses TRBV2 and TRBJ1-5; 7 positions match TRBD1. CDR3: CASNLDRSQPQHF. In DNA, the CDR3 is TGTGCCAGCAATCTGGACAGGAGTCAGCCCCAGCATTTT.